The 24 T cell receptor beta chains below were found in one sample sequenced in a study of beta chain features in type 1 diabetes. General observations from the study: TCRB CDR3s from Type 1 diabetes patients were moderately but significantly shorter in all four CD4+ subsets.

The investigators reverse transcribed all of the isolated RNA, so they sequenced expressed TCRB transcripts. TCRdb keeps only in-frame clones here, not all; method: immunoSEQ multiplex PCR. The data contain hundreds of thousands of clones, roughly a tenth of them seen just once; the ten biggest clones take up approximately 0.017%. These receptors are not linked to any known antigen. The source material was naive CD4+ T cells from blood. The receptors were gathered from a man aged 25-45 years with type 1 diabetes.

This rearrangement joins TRBV7-2 to TRBJ1-1; D is ambiguous. This CDR3 contains 13 residues. The V end was cut by 8 bases, the J end by 1 base, with 11 bases between. Germline-derived CDR1 and CDR2 are SGHTA and FQGNSA. CDR3 sequence reads: CASGRESNTEAFF. CDR3 DNA: TGTGCCAGCGGAAGGGAGTCGAACACTGAAGCTTTCTTT.

This chain links TRBV2 with TRBJ2-3, with 7 positions matching TRBD1. The CDR3 contains 14 residues. Trimming removed 4 bases from V and 4 bases from J; junction bases left unmatched: 5. Germline V lookup: CDR1 SNHLY, CDR2 FYNNEI. CDR3 DNA: TGTGCCAGCAGTGCTGAAGGGGGCGCAGATACGCAGTATTTT. This gives the protein CASSAEGGADTQYF.

This clone was seen more than once but under ten times. V gene TRBV5-4 combines with J gene TRBJ1-6, with TRBD1 as a possible D gene (6 bases). Germline V gives CDR1 SGHNT, CDR2 YYREEE (reference sequence). Deletions cut 5 bases from V and 9 bases from J, with 15 bases between. The CDR3 sequence is 14 residues long. The chain's CDR3 is CASRSTLGGSPLHF. CDR3 sequence (DNA): TGTGCCAGCAGGTCGACCCTAGGGGGTTCACCCCTCCACTTT.

In its sample, this clone was seen a few times. The chain carries TRBV5-6 and TRBJ2-3; 10 nucleotides match TRBD2. Per the germline V gene, CDR1 is SGHDT and CDR2 is YYEEEE. The CDR3 runs 15 residues. Trimming at V came to 4 bases and at J to 0 bases, leaving 2 bases not matched to a gene. The CDR3 protein is CASSPLAGSTDTQYF. The CDR3 DNA sequence: TGTGCCAGCAGCCCACTAGCGGGAAGCACAGATACGCAGTATTTT.

The chain joins TRBV4-3 to TRBJ2-1; D is uncertain. V was clipped by 1 base and J by 1 base, with 2 bases between them. CDR1 LGHNA and CDR2 YSLEER come from the germline V gene. The CDR3 sequence is 13 residues long. The CDR3 reads CASSQASYNEQFF. In DNA, the CDR3 is TGCGCCAGCAGCCAAGCTTCCTACAATGAGCAGTTCTTC.

The rearrangement joins TRBV5-4 to TRBJ2-3; D perhaps matches TRBD2 (5 bases). The CDR3 runs 13 residues. Germline CDR1 and CDR2: SGHNT and YYREEE (reference sequence). V was pared by 5 bases and J by 3 bases, with 10 bases between. The CDR3 region has the DNA TGTGCCAGCAGGGGCCTAGCAACAGATACGCAGTATTTT. This sequence encodes CASRGLATDTQYF.

This clone was found a few times. The chain links TRBV7-9 to TRBJ2-1; TRBD2 is a possible D gene (5 bases). From germline, CDR1 is SEHNR and CDR2 FQNEAQ (reference sequence). CDR3 length equals 11 residues. Trimming shortened V by 7 bases and J by 9 bases, and 10 bases separated the two germline ends. The CDR3 loop reads CASTPGIEQFF. The DNA of the CDR3 is TGTGCCAGCACCCCGGGGATTGAGCAGTTCTTC.

The rearrangement joins TRBV2 to TRBJ1-2; a weak D match, TRBD1 (6 bases). Looked up from germline, CDR1 is SNHLY and CDR2 is FYNNEI. There are 12 residues in the CDR3. V lost 5 bases to trimming and J lost 8 bases, with 12 bases between them. The DNA for the CDR3 is TGTGCCAGCAGTACCACAGGGATCGGCTACACCTTC. This codes for CASSTTGIGYTF.

This clone was detected only a few times. J is TRBJ2-7 and V is TRBV28; D possibly corresponds to TRBD2 (5 bases). The CDR3 consists of 13 residues. V lost 3 bases and J lost 3, with 9 bases in between. Germline lookup yields CDR1 MDHEN and CDR2 SYDVKM. The CDR3 spells CASSFPSGYEQYF. DNA for the CDR3: TGTGCCAGCAGTTTCCCCAGCGGCTACGAGCAGTACTTC.

V is TRBV18 and J is TRBJ2-1; 8 positions match TRBD2. Germline V gene sequence: CDR1 KGHSH, CDR2 LQKENI. V shed 3 bases, J shed 4 bases, and the junction held 5 bases outside the gene matches. The CDR3 covers 15 residues. CDR3 residues: CASSPDIAGYNEQFF. The CDR3 DNA is TGTGCCAGCTCACCTGATATAGCGGGGTACAATGAGCAGTTCTTC.

This clone was picked up a small number of times. The CDR3 DNA is TGTGCCAGCAGCCGGACAGTCTACTATGGCTACACCTTC. It encodes CASSRTVYYGYTF. This chain joins TRBV28 and TRBJ1-2; TRBD1 might be the D (6 bases). Germline V gene data show CDR1 as MDHEN and CDR2 as SYDVKM. The CDR3 runs to 13 residues. V gave up 6 bases and J gave up 3 bases, with 11 bases separating them.

This clone was counted between two and nine times. The chain joins TRBV5-6 to TRBJ2-1; 8 bases map to TRBD2. This CDR3 spans 16 amino acids. Germline CDR1 is SGHDT and CDR2 is YYEEEE. J was trimmed by 8 bases and V by 0 bases; bases with no gene match: 10. The CDR3: CASSLEFLAGLHEQFF. CDR3 DNA: TGTGCCAGCAGCTTGGAATTCCTAGCGGGCCTTCATGAGCAGTTCTTC.

This chain uses TRBV6-5 with TRBJ2-7, with a weak D call TRBD2 (5 bases). Trimming cost V 9 bases and J 2 bases, with 8 bases left between them. This CDR3 region has 11 residues. From germline, CDR1 is MNHEY and CDR2 SVGAGI. CDR3 DNA: TGTGCCAGTGGGGAGCCCTACGAGCAGTACTTC. Protein: CASGEPYEQYF.

This clone was observed a few times. This chain connects TRBV30 to TRBJ1-2; 12 bases line up with TRBD1. With 4 bases clipped from V and 10 bases from J, the junction kept 7 bases outside the gene matches. Germline V gene data show CDR1 as GTSNPN and CDR2 as SVGIG (reference sequence). The CDR3 contains 13 residues. The CDR3 here is CAWTPGTGGVYTF. The CDR3 DNA follows: TGTGCCTGGACTCCCGGGACAGGGGGCGTCTACACCTTC.

This clone was seen more than once but under ten times. The chain recombines TRBV5-1 with TRBJ2-1; 7 bases map to TRBD2. There are 15 residues in the CDR3. Germline V gives CDR1 SGHRS, CDR2 YFSETQ. The V gene end was trimmed by 0 bases and the J gene end by 4 bases; junction bases not matched to a gene: 4. CDR3 protein: CASSLALAVYNEQFF. CDR3 coding DNA: TGCGCCAGCAGCTTGGCGCTAGCGGTGTACAATGAGCAGTTCTTC.

There are a few counts of this clone. The chain uses TRBV25-1 and TRBJ1-1, with 7 bases fitting TRBD1. The CDR3 is 13 residues long. Germline lookup yields CDR1 MGHDK and CDR2 SYGVNS. Unmatched junction bases numbered 1, after V lost 6 bases and J lost 0 bases. For the CDR3, the DNA is TGTGCCAGCAGAGACAGGGTGAACACTGAAGCTTTCTTT. Protein product: CASRDRVNTEAFF.

In its sample, this clone was seen a few times. V gene TRBV11-2 combines with J gene TRBJ2-7, with D unresolved. The CDR3 has 10 residues. Germline V gene lookup returns CDR1 SGHAT and CDR2 FQNNGV. V dropped 8 bases and J dropped 7 bases, with 9 bases sitting between them. The CDR3 coding sequence is TGTGCCAGCTCAGGCGCGGAGCAGTACTTC. Translating it yields CASSGAEQYF.

Only a few counts were recorded for this clone. This chain uses TRBV10-3 with TRBJ1-5, with 10 bases identical to TRBD1. The CDR3 totals 13 residues. V dropped 6 bases and J dropped 8; count of bases not matched to a gene: 4. Per the germline V gene, CDR1 is ENHRY and CDR2 is SYGVKD. This CDR3 reads CAIRRDRGEPQHF. As DNA, the CDR3 is TGTGCCATCAGGAGGGACAGGGGCGAGCCCCAGCATTTT.

This clone was seen a few times. The rearrangement uses TRBV4-2 and TRBJ2-1; D is undetermined. The CDR3 runs to 15 residues. Germline values: CDR1 LGHNA, CDR2 YNFKEQ. Trimming took off 1 base at V and 1 base at J, with 8 bases between the two ends. CDR3 nucleotides: TGTGCCAGCAGCCAAGGTGGGCAGTCCTACAATGAGCAGTTCTTC. It specifies CASSQGGQSYNEQFF.

The sample holds a few counts of this clone. The chain couples TRBV5-1 to TRBJ2-5; unclear D gene. This CDR3 is built from 16 residues. The V and J ends lost 0 bases and 4 bases respectively, with 16 bases between them. Germline CDR1 is SGHRS and CDR2 is YFSETQ. Here the CDR3 reads CASSLAPATAVETQYF. The CDR3 DNA reads as TGCGCCAGCAGCTTGGCCCCAGCGACTGCTGTAGAGACCCAGTACTTC.

This clone appeared a single time. The rearrangement joins TRBV28 to TRBJ1-2; D unclear. Looked up from germline, CDR1 is MDHEN and CDR2 is SYDVKM. V shed 5 bases and J shed 0 bases, with 7 bases lying between them. This CDR3 is built from 13 residues. The CDR3 sequence: CASSLPANYGYTF. CDR3 DNA: TGTGCCAGCAGTCTTCCCGCTAACTATGGCTACACCTTC.

V usage is TRBV4-1 and J usage is TRBJ1-5, with D possibly being TRBD1 (5 bases). Trimming stripped 4 bases from V and 12 bases from J, with 19 bases between. Germline assignment: CDR1 MGHRA and CDR2 YSYEKL. There are 14 residues in the CDR3. CDR3 protein: CASSRTLGADRQHF. The CDR3 DNA reads TGCGCCAGCAGCCGGACGTTAGGGGCTGATCGCCAGCATTTT.

This clone has more than one count but fewer than ten. The rearrangement joins TRBV19 to TRBJ2-2, with a possible D match to TRBD1 (5 bases). Trimming removed 3 bases at V and 3 bases at J, with 11 bases between. The CDR3 contains 15 residues. Per germline, CDR1 LNHDA and CDR2 SQIVND (reference sequence). In nucleotides, the CDR3 is TGTGCCAGTAGTATCGACAGAGAGCACACCGGGGAGCTGTTTTTT. Translating gives CASSIDREHTGELFF.

The V gene is TRBV10-3, the J gene TRBJ1-2; maybe TRBD1 (6 bases). The V end was cut by 5 bases, the J end by 6 bases, with 13 bases between. Germline V CDR1 and CDR2: ENHRY, SYGVKD. The CDR3 runs 13 residues. This CDR3 reads CAISTGYEDGYTF. As DNA, the CDR3 is TGTGCCATCAGTACAGGGTATGAGGATGGCTACACCTTC.